Included here is one T cell receptor (beta chain) sequence, with context. There is no known antigen for this receptor. Within one base of it there is no much larger clone, and no base qualities were kept. The cohort comprised 666 healthy bone marrow donors. All cohort members were sampled while nominally healthy, although unrecorded immune exposures were likely present. The donor was CMV seronegative and belonged to the group of under 400 seronegative cohort members. A peripheral blood sample was provided by each donor, and peripheral blood mononuclear cells were used for TCR beta sequencing. Genomic DNA extraction from the blood cell samples was performed with the Qiagen DNeasy Blood Extraction Kit. Taken from cysteine to phenylalanine, the CDR3 has 15 residues. The entry retains the CDR3 DNA only, 45 bases that are in frame from base 1. Via the germline V gene (reference sequence), CDR1 is MNHNY and CDR2 SVGAGI. Clipping removes 7 bases from V and 3 bases from J, with 7 as the unmatched junction base count.

The data stem from a study of cytomegalovirus exposure and HLA in healthy donors (TCRdb year 2017). Concerning the study at large: In an earlier analysis of some 550 of the donors, approximately 300 Gb of sequence data and about 110 million unique TCR beta sequences from 150 million to 200 million T cells were reported. Donor age, sex, ethnicity and CMV serostatus were collected together with the repertoire data. A later genetic analysis took genome-wide SNP genotypes for about 55% of the 666 donors and used that subset as a discovery cohort. Rather than using new phenotypic data, the later analysis identified candidate immune exposures from TCR beta sequences and from how often those sequences occurred across donors. Typing coverage varied by locus: about 620-630 donors for A, B, C, DRB1 and DQB1; some 520 for DQA1; approximately 570 for DPA1; fewer than 480 for DPB1. The study used immunosequencing to profile the T cell repertoires of several hundred subjects and linked those repertoires to cytomegalovirus serostatus. A later analysis re-analyzed previously published TCR beta repertoires from 660 or so donors and added high-resolution HLA genotyping to study TCR occurrence patterns. On average, roughly 240,000 unique TCR beta nucleotide sequences were sequenced per donor among 398 genotyped donors of the cohort, with roughly 18% of those sequences being non-productive. Every discovery cohort repertoire had been produced on one sequencing platform. Because of strong linkage in the cohort, roughly 5 DR-DQ haplotypes were treated as single units for association and clustering. To predict cytomegalovirus infection status, the study brought together high-throughput TCR immunosequencing, statistical association of individual TCRs with disease status, and machine learning. HLA typing covered class I and class II loci at four-digit resolution. Of the 350 to 450 genotyped donors, roughly 80% were placed in the genetic ancestry cluster associated with self-reported Caucasian donors. An earlier analysis of approximately 640 of the donors applied high-throughput TCR beta sequencing to assess whether each TCR beta V gene segment acted as functional or pseudogenic. An early release covering over 500 HLA-typed donors comprised approximately 290 gigabases of sequencing data and tens of millions of unique TCR sequences. In addition to the first cohort of 666 subjects, a separate validation cohort of approximately 120 different subjects was used. The study aimed to test whether signatures of past pathogen exposure could be identified by cataloging public T cell receptors. Overall study results and their limits: In the study, approximately 160 TCR beta chains were listed as associated with cytomegalovirus. The sequencing pipeline was judged likely to have produced a cluster of highly shared sequence variants as a technical artifact. Specific HLA alleles were associated with 18,000 or so TCR beta sequences at a false discovery rate of 0.05 in a later analysis. Presence/absence analyses assumed roughly uniform sequencing depth across donors, an assumption that may not hold. Most TCR sequences were observed very rarely across donors, whereas some public TCRs were present in many individuals. According to a later analysis, parvovirus B19, influenza, CMV and Epstein-Barr virus appeared linked to several top co-occurrence clusters. In a later analysis, HLA-associated TCR beta chains showed more clonal expansion and lower generation probabilities than non-associated chains that were equally common. A further reported finding was that TCR beta sequences accurately predicted the HLA-A and HLA-B alleles for most subjects in the first cohort. The earlier analysis of approximately 540 of the donors excluded roughly 16 rarely observed V segments, including chromosome 9 orphons, because counts were too low. This cohort had only TCR beta chains sequenced, and the lack of alpha or paired-chain data limited which features could be detected. Compared with the roughly 670-donor mean, donors in an Asian-associated ancestry cluster had fewer N-insertions in productive TCRs, according to a later genetic analysis. Assigning TCR associations to individual alleles was difficult when HLA alleles, especially DR and DQ, strongly co-occurred. Most CMV-associated TCR beta chains appeared to be HLA-restricted in a later analysis, and the HLA associations seemed to be driven largely by CMV exposure. V-gene and J-gene trimming of TCR beta chains was associated with a missense DCLRE1C variant in a later genetic analysis, and the association was replicated in an independent cohort. In an earlier analysis of around 500 of the donors, most TCR beta V segments appeared in productive rearrangements about 90% or about 30% of the time, broadly matching IMGT annotations. Correlated functional status among segregating V segments might reflect linkage disequilibrium, but an unknown experimental factor could not be ruled out. In a later analysis, TCR association rates were found to vary across HLA loci, with the most associated TCRs seen for DRB1 alleles and the fewest for HLA-C alleles. In vitro tests confirmed that a few of the cytomegalovirus-associated TCR beta chains recognize cytomegalovirus antigens. Because some donors lacked HLA typing at each locus, the association tests relied only on the typed subset. Cytomegalovirus status was reported to be diagnosed by the classifier with high specificity and sensitivity in both the original and validation cohorts. The authors suggested that the approach could potentially be generalized to other disease states and immunological phenotypes. The 87-base-pair reads could not distinguish some IMGT-functional V segments, including TRBV6-2 and TRBV6-3, so those segments were excluded. The only immune exposure information available for the cohort was CMV serostatus.

The protocol used for the library was the immunoSEQ multiplex PCR assay. A mixture of 60 forward primers for TCR Vbeta segments and 13 reverse primers for TCR Jbeta segments was used in the multiplex PCR. The CDR3 region of rearranged TCR beta genes was amplified from genomic DNA by a multiplex PCR assay. The amplified TCR beta libraries were sequenced on the Illumina HiSeq System as 87-base-pair reads. The authors' pipeline ran thus. In a later analysis, tens of millions of unique TCR beta chains were counted across the 666 repertoires, and approximately 9.9 million of these chains were shared by at least two donors. A nearest-neighbor algorithm error-corrected the raw reads and collapsed the reads into unique sequences, merging closely related sequences to remove PCR and sequencing errors. Alignment of CDR3 sequences to IMGT reference sequences was used to assign V, D and J gene segments. For a sequence to be retained, a match of at least six nucleotides to both a V gene segment and a J gene segment was required. A rearrangement was called productive if the CDR3 had no stop codons and remained in frame with V and J, and every other rearrangement was called non-productive. CDR3 was defined according to IMGT convention as the region running from the second conserved V-encoded cysteine to the conserved J-encoded phenylalanine. Sequences without an unambiguous match to a single V gene segment were excluded from the earlier analysis of a few hundred of the donors. An earlier analysis of 587 of the donors called V segments functional above 56.7% productive rearrangements and segregating when the between-donor standard deviation exceeded 5%. A statistical classification framework was built for diagnosing cytomegalovirus status from the catalog of TCR beta chain sequences. In a later analysis, V and J genes were assigned by comparing TCR nucleotide sequences against IMGT/GENE-DB human TR gene sequences. A later analysis assigned CDR3 sequences and most-parsimonious VDJ recombination scenarios with the TCRdist pipeline. In a later analysis, every TCR beta chain was defined by the combination of its CDR3 amino acid sequence and its V-gene family, and reads without a unique V-gene family were dropped. As a way to deal with suspected cross-contamination and a sequencing artifact, a later analysis dropped approximately 590 nucleotide sequences that were highly shared and had low generation probability. A later analysis calculated a clonal expansion index for each public chain from normalized within-repertoire ranks of inferred template counts. Generation probabilities in a later analysis came from a VDJ recombination model fitted to out-of-frame rearrangements, and those results were checked against IGoR. A later analysis scored TCR-TCR, TCR-HLA and TCR-CMV co-occurrence with hypergeometric tests, applying a repertoire-size bias correction to TCR pairs. A later analysis estimated false discovery rates by permuting HLA or CMV assignments 20 times. In a later analysis, co-occurring TCRs were grouped with DBSCAN, and TCRdist sequence similarity was added when clustering was performed within HLA-allele-positive subsets. For co-occurrence clustering, repertoires with fewer than 30,000 or more than 120,000 public chains were excluded, along with four or five repertoires with anomalous nucleotide sharing. The table was pulled from immuneACCESS by TCRdb, which kept in-frame rearrangements only. Such tables lose some clones; where checked, under half of the loss comes from unresolved V genes, and the rest has no known cause. V and J calls plus clone size are reproduced from that table; the DNA served to infer D and trimming. A total of about 140,000 clones appear in this sample, approximately 88% of them only once. 0.51% of the sample goes to the ten largest clones.

This receptor was obtained from a middle-aged woman in good health and CMV-seronegative. The sequence joins TRBV6-6 to TRBJ2-3; the junction holds 10 bases that match TRBD1. Source material: PBMCs. The DNA sequence is TGTGCCAGCACCCCGGGACAGGGGCGGACAGATACGCAGTATTTT. It specifies CASTPGQGRTDTQYF.